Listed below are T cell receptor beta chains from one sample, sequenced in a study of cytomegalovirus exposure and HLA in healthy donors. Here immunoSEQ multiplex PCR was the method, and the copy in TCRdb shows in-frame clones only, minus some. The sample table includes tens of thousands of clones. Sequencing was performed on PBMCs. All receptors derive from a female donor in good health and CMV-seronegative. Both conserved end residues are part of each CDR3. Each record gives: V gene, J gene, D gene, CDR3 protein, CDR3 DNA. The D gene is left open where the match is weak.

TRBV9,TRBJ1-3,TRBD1,CASSTDHRGAGNTIYF,TGTGCCAGCAGCACAGACCACAGGGGGGCTGGAAACACCATATATTTT
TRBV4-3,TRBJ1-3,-,CASSQNTGISGNTIYF,TGCGCCAGCAGCCAAAATACGGGGATCTCTGGAAACACCATATATTTT
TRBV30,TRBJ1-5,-,CAWSETGSQQPQHF,TGTGCCTGGAGCGAAACAGGGAGTCAGCAGCCCCAGCATTTT
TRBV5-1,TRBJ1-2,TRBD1,CASSLGQGASNYGYTF,TGCGCCAGCAGCTTGGGACAGGGCGCCTCTAACTATGGCTACACCTTC
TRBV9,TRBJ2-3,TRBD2,CASSRRAGGPADTQYF,TGTGCCAGCAGTCGGCGGGCGGGAGGGCCTGCAGATACGCAGTATTTT
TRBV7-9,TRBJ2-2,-,CASSLAGGAAGELFF,TGTGCCAGCAGCTTAGCAGGGGGAGCAGCCGGGGAGCTGTTTTTT
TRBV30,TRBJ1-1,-,CAWSPERATEAFF,TGTGCCTGGAGTCCAGAGAGGGCCACTGAAGCTTTCTTT
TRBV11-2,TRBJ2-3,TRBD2,CASSLTAGGDTQYF,TGTGCCAGCAGCCTCACAGCGGGAGGAGATACGCAGTATTTT
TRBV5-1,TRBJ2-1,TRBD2,CASSLGGSSYNEQFF,TGCGCCAGCAGCTTGGGCGGGAGCTCCTACAATGAGCAGTTCTTC
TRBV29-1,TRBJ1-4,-,CSVIKSATNEKLFF,TGCAGCGTTATTAAATCGGCAACTAATGAAAAACTGTTTTTT
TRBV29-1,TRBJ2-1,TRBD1,CSVRQGGDEQFF,TGCAGCGTCCGACAGGGGGGCGATGAGCAGTTCTTC
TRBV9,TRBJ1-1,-,CASSVVGGRGEAFF,TGTGCCAGCAGCGTAGTAGGGGGACGGGGTGAAGCTTTCTTT
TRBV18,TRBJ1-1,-,CASSLNRQQAEAFF,TGTGCCAGCTCACTAAACCGACAGCAGGCTGAAGCTTTCTTT
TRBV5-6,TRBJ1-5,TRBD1,CASSGYGTGGSNQPQHF,TGTGCCAGCAGCGGATACGGGACAGGCGGAAGCAATCAGCCCCAGCATTTT
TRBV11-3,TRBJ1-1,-,CASSILTGTEAFF,TGTGCCAGCAGCATACTGACGGGAACTGAAGCTTTCTTT
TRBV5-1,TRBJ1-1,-,CASSSQQGTEAFF,TGCGCCAGCAGCTCCCAACAGGGAACTGAAGCTTTCTTT
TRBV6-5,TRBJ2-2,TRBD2,CASLRAGGPTGELFF,TGTGCCAGCCTGAGAGCGGGAGGGCCCACCGGGGAGCTGTTTTTT
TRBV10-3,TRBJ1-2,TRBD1,CAIKGAGGGYTF,TGTGCCATCAAGGGGGCGGGCGGTGGCTACACCTTC
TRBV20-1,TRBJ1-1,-,CSAWPEAFF,TGCAGTGCTTGGCCTGAAGCTTTCTTT
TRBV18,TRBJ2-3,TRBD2,CASSPNSGEDTQYF,TGTGCCAGCTCACCAAATAGCGGGGAAGATACGCAGTATTTT
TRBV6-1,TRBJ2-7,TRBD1,CASSDPDRATYEQYF,TGTGCCAGCAGTGACCCGGACAGGGCGACGTACGAGCAGTACTTC
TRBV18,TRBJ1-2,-,CASSRKAQIGYTF,TGTGCCAGCTCCCGAAAAGCGCAGATTGGCTACACCTTC
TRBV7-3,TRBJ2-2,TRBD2,CASSLTSGGAGELFF,TGTGCCAGCAGCTTAACTAGCGGGGGCGCCGGGGAGCTGTTTTTT
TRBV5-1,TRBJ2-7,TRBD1,CASSPGQGLAYEQYF,TGCGCCAGCAGCCCGGGACAGGGTCTCGCCTACGAGCAGTACTTC
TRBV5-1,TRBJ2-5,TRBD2,CASSLRTLAGPQETQYF,TGCGCCAGCAGCTTACGAACCTTAGCGGGCCCCCAAGAGACCCAGTACTTC
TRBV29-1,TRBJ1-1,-,CSGQGQNTEAFF,TGCAGCGGGCAGGGGCAGAACACTGAAGCTTTCTTT
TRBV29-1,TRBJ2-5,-,CSVSPADLRETQYF,TGCAGCGTTAGCCCAGCGGACTTAAGGGAGACCCAGTACTTC
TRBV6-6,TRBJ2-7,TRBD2,CASSLSGGISYEQYF,TGTGCCAGCAGTTTAAGCGGGGGGATCTCCTACGAGCAGTACTTC
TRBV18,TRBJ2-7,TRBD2,CASSPPMGRESEQYF,TGTGCCAGCTCACCACCGATGGGGCGGGAGTCCGAGCAGTACTTC
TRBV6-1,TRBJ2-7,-,CASSDRIGTEQYF,TGTGCCAGCAGTGATCGGATCGGGACAGAGCAGTACTTC
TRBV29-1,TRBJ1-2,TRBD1,CSVETGGSDGYTF,TGCAGCGTCGAGACAGGGGGGTCGGACGGCTACACCTTC
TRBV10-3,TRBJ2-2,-,CAISVLNTGELFF,TGTGCCATTAGTGTCTTAAACACCGGGGAGCTGTTTTTT
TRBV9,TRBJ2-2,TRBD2,CASSGSGGANTGELFF,TGTGCCAGCAGCGGTAGCGGGGGGGCGAACACCGGGGAGCTGTTTTTT
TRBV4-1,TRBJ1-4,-,CASSQVHSTGEKLFF,TGCGCCAGCAGCCAAGTCCATTCAACGGGGGAAAAACTGTTTTTT
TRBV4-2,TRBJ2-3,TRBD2,CASSQGLAEGGSTDTQYF,TGTGCCAGCAGCCAAGGGCTGGCAGAGGGAGGGAGCACAGATACGCAGTATTTT
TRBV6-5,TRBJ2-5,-,CASGGGETQYF,TGTGCCAGCGGAGGAGGAGAGACCCAGTACTTC
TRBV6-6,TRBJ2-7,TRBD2,CASRPGLGVSEQYF,TGTGCCAGCAGGCCGGGACTAGGGGTCTCCGAGCAGTACTTC
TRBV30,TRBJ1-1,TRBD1,CAWADRGGYWNTEAFF,TGTGCCTGGGCCGACAGGGGAGGTTATTGGAACACTGAAGCTTTCTTT
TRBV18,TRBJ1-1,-,CASSEDRITEAFF,TGTGCCAGCTCAGAGGACAGAATCACTGAAGCTTTCTTT
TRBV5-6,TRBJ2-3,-,CASSLDRADTQYF,TGTGCCAGCAGCTTGGACAGGGCAGATACGCAGTATTTT
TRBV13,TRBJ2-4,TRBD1,CASSPRQGRRNIQYF,TGTGCCAGCAGCCCCCGACAGGGTCGGAGGAACATTCAGTACTTC
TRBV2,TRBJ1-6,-,CASSGDSYNSPLHF,TGTGCCAGCTCCGGAGACTCCTATAATTCACCCCTCCACTTT
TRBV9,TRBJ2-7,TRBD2,CASSAGGPYEQYF,TGTGCCAGCAGCGCGGGGGGACCCTACGAGCAGTACTTC
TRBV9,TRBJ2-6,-,CASSVGLAGANVLTF,TGTGCCAGCAGCGTAGGCTTGGCAGGGGCCAACGTCCTGACTTTC
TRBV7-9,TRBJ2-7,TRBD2,CASSPLFTSGYEQYF,TGTGCCAGCAGCCCCCTCTTTACTAGCGGCTACGAGCAGTACTTC